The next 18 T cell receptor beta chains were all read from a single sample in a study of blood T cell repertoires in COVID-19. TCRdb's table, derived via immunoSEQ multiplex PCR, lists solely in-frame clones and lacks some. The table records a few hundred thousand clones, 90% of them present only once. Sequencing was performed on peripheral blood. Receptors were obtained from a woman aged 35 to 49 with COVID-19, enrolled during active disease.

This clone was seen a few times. CDR3 nucleotide sequence: TGTGCCAGCAGCTTGGGGCGGGAGGCATACGAGCAGTACTTC. It yields the protein CASSLGREAYEQYF. The V gene is TRBV5-4, the J gene TRBJ2-7; 8 bases agree with TRBD2. Per the germline V gene, CDR1 is SGHNT and CDR2 is YYREEE (reference sequence). The CDR3 is 14 residues long. The trim removed 0 bases at V and 4 bases at J, leaving 3 bases unmatched.

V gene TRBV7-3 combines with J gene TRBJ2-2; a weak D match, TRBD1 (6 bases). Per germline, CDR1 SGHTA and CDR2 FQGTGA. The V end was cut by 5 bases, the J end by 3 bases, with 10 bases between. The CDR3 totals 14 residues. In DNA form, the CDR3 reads TGTGCCAGCAGCGTGGACAGCCACACCGGGGAGCTGTTTTTT. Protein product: CASSVDSHTGELFF.

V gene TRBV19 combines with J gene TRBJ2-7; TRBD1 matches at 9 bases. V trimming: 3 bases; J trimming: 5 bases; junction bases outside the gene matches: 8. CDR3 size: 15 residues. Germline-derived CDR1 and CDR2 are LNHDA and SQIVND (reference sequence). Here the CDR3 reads CASSMRGQGRHEQYF. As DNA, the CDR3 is TGTGCCAGTAGTATGCGGGGACAGGGTAGACACGAGCAGTACTTC.

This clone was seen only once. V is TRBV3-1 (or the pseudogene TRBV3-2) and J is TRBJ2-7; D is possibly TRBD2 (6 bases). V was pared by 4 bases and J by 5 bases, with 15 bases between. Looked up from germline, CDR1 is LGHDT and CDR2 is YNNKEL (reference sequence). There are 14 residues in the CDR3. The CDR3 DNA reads TGTGCCAGCAGCCCGGGACTGCTACGGGACGAGCAGTACTTC. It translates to CASSPGLLRDEQYF.

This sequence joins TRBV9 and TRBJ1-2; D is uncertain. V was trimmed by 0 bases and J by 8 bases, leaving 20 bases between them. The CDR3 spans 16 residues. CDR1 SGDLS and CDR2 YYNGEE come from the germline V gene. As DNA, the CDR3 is TGTGCCAGCAGCGTAGCTACAGTGGGCAGCTCGACCGGCTACACCTTC. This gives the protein CASSVATVGSSTGYTF. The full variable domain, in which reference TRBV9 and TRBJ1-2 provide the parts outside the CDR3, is DSGVTQTPKHLITATGQRVTLRCSPRSGDLSVYWYQQSLDQGLQFLIQYYNGEERAKGNILERFSAQQFPDLHSELNLSSLELGDSALYFCASSVATVGSSTGYTFGSGTRLTVV.

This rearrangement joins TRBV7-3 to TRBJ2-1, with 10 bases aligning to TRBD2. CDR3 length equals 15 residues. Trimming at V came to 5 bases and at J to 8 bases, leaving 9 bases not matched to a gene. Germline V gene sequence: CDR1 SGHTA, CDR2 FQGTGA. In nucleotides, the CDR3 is TGTGCCAGCAGCCAGAGCGGGGGGGCCATCGATGAGCAGTTCTTC. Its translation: CASSQSGGAIDEQFF.

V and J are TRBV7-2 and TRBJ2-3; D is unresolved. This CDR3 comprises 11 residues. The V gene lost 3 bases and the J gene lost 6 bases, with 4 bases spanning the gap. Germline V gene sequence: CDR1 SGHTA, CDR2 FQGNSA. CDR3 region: CASSFRDTQYF. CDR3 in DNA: TGTGCCAGCAGCTTCAGGGATACGCAGTATTTT.

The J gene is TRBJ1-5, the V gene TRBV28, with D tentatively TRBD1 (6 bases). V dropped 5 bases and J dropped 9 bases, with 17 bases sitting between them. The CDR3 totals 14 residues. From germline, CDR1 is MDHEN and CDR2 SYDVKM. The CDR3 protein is CASSRVQGPGPQHF. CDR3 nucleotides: TGTGCCAGCAGTCGTGTACAGGGCCCGGGGCCCCAGCATTTT.

CDR3 in DNA: TGTGCCAGCAGATCAGGGGTGGGGTTCTACAATGAGCAGTTCTTC. The encoded protein is CASRSGVGFYNEQFF. J is TRBJ2-1 and V is TRBV7-2; tentatively, D is TRBD1 (6 bases). Germline V CDR1 and CDR2: SGHTA, FQGNSA. The CDR3 has 15 residues. Trimming stripped 6 bases from V and 3 bases from J, with 15 bases between.

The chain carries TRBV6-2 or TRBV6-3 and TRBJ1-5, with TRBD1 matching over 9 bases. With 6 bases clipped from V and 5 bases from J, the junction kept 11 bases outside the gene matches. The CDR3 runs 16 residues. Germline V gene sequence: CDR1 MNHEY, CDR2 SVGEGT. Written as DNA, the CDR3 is TGTGCCAGCAGCCGCGCCGGGACAGGGAACGATCAGCCCCAGCATTTT. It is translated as CASSRAGTGNDQPQHF.

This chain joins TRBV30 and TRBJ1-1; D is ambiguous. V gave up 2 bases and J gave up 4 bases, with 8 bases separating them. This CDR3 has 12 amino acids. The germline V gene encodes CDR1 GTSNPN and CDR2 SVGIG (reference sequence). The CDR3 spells CAWSRGATEAFF. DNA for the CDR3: TGTGCCTGGAGTCGGGGTGCCACTGAAGCTTTCTTT.

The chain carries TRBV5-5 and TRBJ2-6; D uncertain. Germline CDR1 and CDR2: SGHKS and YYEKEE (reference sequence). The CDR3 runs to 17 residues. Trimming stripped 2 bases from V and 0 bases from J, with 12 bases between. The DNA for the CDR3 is TGTGCCAGCAGCTTACGTACAGACGCCTCTGGGGCCAACGTCCTGACTTTC. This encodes CASSLRTDASGANVLTF.

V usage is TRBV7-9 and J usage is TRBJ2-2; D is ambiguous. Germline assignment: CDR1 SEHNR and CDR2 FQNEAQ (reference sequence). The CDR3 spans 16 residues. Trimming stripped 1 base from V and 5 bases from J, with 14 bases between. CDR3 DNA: TGTGCCAGCAGCTTAGTAAGTCCCACCGGGACCGGGGAGCTGTTTTTT. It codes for CASSLVSPTGTGELFF.

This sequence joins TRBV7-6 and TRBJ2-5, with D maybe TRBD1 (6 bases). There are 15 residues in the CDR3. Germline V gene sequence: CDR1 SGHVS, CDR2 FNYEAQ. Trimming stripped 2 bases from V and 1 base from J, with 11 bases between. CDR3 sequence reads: CASSLNPGAQETQYF. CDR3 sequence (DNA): TGTGCCAGCAGCTTAAATCCAGGGGCCCAAGAGACCCAGTACTTC.

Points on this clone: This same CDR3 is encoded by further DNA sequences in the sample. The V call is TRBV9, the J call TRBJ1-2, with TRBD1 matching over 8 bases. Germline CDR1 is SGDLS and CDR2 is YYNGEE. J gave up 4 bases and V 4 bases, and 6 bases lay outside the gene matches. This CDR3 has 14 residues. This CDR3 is CASSTTGDGYGYTF. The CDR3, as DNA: TGTGCCAGCAGCACGACAGGGGACGGCTATGGCTACACCTTC.

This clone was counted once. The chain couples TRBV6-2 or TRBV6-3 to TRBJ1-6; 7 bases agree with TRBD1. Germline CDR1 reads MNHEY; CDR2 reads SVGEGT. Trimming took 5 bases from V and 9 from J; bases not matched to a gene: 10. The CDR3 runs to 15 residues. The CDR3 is CASSPETGFLSPLHF. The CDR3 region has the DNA TGTGCCAGCAGTCCCGAGACAGGGTTTCTTTCACCCCTCCACTTT.

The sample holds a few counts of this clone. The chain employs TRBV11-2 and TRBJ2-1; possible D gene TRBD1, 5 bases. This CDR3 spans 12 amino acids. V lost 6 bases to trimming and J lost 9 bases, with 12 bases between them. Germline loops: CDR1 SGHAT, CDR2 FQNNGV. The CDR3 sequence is CASRAGWREQFF. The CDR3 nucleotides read TGTGCCAGCAGGGCAGGGTGGCGTGAGCAGTTCTTC.

The CDR3 DNA sequence: TGTGCCAGCAGCTTGTATAGACTAGTTAGTTCAGATACGCAGTATTTT. It translates to CASSLYRLVSSDTQYF. The rearrangement links TRBV5-6 to TRBJ2-3; D may be TRBD2 (6 bases). Deletions cut 1 base from V and 4 bases from J, with 16 bases between. There are 16 residues in the CDR3. CDR1 is SGHDT, CDR2 YYEEEE, per germline.